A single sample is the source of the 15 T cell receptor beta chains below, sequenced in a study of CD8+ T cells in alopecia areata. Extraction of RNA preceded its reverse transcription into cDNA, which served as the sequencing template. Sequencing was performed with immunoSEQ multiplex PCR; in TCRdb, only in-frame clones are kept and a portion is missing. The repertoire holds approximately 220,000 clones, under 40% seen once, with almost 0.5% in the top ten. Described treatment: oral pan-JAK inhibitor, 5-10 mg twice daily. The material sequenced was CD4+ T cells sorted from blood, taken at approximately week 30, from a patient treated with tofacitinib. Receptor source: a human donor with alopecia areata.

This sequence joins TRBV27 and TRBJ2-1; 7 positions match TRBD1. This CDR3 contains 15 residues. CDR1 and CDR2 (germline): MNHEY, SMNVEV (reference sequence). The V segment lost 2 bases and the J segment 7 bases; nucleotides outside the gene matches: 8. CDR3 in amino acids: CASSLSEEGANEQFF. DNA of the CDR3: TGTGCCAGCAGTTTAAGCGAAGAGGGGGCGAATGAGCAGTTCTTC.

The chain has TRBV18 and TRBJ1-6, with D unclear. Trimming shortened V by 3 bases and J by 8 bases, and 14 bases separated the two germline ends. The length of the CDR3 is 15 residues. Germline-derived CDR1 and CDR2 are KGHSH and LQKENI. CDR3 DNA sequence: TGTGCCAGCTCACCGGGCCCGAGTATTGATTCACCCCTCCACTTT. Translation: CASSPGPSIDSPLHF.

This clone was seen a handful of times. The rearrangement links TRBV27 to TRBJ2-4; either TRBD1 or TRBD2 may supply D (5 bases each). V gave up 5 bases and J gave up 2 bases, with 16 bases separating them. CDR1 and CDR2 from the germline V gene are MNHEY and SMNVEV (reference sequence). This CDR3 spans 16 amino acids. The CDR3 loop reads CASSLNIGGSKNIQYF. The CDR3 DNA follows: TGTGCCAGCAGTCTCAACATTGGGGGTTCCAAAAACATTCAGTACTTC.

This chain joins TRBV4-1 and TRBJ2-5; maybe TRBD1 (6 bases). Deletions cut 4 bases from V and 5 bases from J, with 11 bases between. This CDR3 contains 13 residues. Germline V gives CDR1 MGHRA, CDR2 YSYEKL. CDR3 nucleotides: TGCGCCAGCAGCCGAACTAGGGGGGAGACCCAGTACTTC. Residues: CASSRTRGETQYF.

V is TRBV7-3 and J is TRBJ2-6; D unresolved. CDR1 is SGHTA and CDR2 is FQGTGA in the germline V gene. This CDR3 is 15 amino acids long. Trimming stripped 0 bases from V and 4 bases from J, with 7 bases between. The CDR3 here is CASSLTRTGANVLTF. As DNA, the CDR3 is TGTGCCAGCAGCTTAACCCGAACAGGGGCCAACGTCCTGACTTTC.

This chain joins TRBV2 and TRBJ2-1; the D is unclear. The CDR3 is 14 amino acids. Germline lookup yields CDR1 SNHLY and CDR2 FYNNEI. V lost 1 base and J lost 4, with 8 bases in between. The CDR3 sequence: CASSEGTYYNEQFF. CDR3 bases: TGTGCCAGCAGTGAAGGGACGTATTACAATGAGCAGTTCTTC.

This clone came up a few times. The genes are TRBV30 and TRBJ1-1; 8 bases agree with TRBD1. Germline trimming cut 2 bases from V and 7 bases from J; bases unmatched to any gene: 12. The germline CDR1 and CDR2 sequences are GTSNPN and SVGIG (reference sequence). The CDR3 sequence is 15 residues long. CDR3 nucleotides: TGTGCCTGGAGTAGAACGGGACAGGCCACGAATGAAGCTTTCTTT. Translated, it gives CAWSRTGQATNEAFF.

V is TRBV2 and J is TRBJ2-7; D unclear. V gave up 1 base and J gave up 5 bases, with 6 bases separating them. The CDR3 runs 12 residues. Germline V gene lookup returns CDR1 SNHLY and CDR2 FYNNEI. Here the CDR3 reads CASSEDFDEQYF. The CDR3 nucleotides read TGTGCCAGCAGTGAAGACTTCGACGAGCAGTACTTC.

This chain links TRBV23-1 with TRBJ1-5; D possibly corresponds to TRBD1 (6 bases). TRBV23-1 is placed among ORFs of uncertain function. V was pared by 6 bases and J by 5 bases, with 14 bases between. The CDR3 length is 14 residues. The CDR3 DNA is TGCGCCAGCAGAAGGAGGACAGTGCATCAGCCCCAGCATTTT. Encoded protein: CASRRRTVHQPQHF.

The CDR3 sequence is CAWSRQGNSPLHF. CDR3 coding DNA: TGTGCCTGGAGCAGGCAGGGAAATTCACCCCTCCACTTT. The V call is TRBV30, the J call TRBJ1-6, with D perhaps TRBD1 (5 bases). V gave up 3 bases and J gave up 7 bases, with 10 bases separating them. Germline V gives CDR1 GTSNPN, CDR2 SVGIG (reference sequence). The CDR3 is 13 amino acids.

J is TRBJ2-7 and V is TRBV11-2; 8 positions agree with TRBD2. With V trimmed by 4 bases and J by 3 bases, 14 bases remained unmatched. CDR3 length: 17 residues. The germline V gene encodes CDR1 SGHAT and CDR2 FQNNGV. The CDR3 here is CASSSPLERGLFYEQYF. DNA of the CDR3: TGTGCCAGCAGCTCCCCGCTCGAGCGGGGGTTATTCTACGAGCAGTACTTC.

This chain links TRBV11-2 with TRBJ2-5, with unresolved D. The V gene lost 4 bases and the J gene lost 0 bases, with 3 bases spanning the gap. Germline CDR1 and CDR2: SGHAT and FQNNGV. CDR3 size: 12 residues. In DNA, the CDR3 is TGTGCCAGCAGCTGGCACCAAGAGACCCAGTACTTC. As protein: CASSWHQETQYF.

CDR3 region: CASSRPQTSANTGELFF. In DNA form, the CDR3 reads TGTGCCAGCAGTCGACCCCAAACTAGCGCGAACACCGGGGAGCTGTTTTTT. V gene TRBV9 combines with J gene TRBJ2-2; 7 bases map to TRBD2. Germline V lookup: CDR1 SGDLS, CDR2 YYNGEE. The CDR3 contains 17 residues. Germline trimming cut 5 bases from V and 0 bases from J; bases unmatched to any gene: 10.

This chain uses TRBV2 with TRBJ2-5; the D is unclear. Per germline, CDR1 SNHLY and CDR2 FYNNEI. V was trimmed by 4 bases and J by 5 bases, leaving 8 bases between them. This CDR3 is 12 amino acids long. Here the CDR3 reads CASSGEWETQYF. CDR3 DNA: TGTGCCAGCAGTGGGGAATGGGAGACCCAGTACTTC.

This chain's CDR3 is CASSTNSNQPQHF. The DNA for the CDR3 is TGTGCCAGCTCGACTAACAGCAATCAGCCCCAGCATTTT. The chain recombines TRBV18 with TRBJ1-5; D is uncertain. This CDR3 is built from 13 residues. The V end lost 6 bases, the J end lost 1 base, and 7 bases lay between the germline ends. Germline-derived CDR1 and CDR2 are KGHSH and LQKENI.